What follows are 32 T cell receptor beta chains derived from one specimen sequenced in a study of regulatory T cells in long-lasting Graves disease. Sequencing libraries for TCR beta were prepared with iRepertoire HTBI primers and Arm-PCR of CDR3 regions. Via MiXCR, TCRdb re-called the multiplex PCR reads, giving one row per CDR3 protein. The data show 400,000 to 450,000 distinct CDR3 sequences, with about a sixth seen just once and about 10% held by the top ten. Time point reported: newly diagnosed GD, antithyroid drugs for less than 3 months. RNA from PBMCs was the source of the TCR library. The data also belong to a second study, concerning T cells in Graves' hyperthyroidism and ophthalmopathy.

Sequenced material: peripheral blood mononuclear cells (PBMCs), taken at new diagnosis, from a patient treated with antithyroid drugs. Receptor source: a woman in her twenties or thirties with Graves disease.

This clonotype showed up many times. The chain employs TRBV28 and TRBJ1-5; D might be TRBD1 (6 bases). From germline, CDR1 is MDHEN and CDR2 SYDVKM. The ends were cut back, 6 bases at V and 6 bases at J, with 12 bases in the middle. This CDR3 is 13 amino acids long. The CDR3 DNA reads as TGTGCCAGCAGCTCGGGGGGCGTTCAGCCCCAGCATTTT. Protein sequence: CASSSGGVQPQHF.

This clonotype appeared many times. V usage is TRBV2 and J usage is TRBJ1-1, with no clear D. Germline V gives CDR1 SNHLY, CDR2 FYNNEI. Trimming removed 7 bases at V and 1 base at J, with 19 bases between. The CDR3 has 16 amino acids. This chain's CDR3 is CASTLNARLENTEAFF. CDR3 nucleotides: TGTGCCAGCACTCTCAACGCCCGGCTCGAGAACACTGAAGCTTTCTTT.

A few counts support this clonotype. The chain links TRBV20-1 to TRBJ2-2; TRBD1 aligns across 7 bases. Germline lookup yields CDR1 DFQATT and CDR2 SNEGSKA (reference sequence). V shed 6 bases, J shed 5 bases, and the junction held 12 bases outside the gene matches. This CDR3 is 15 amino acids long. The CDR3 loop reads CSAIRRGYETGELFF. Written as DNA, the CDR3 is TGCAGTGCAATTCGCAGGGGGTACGAGACCGGGGAGCTGTTTTTT.

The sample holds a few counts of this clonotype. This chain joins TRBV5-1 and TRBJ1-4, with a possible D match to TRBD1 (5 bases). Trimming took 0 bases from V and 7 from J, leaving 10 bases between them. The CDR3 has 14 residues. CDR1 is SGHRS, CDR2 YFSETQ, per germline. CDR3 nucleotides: TGCGCCAGCAGCTTGGGGGGGACTGGTGAAAAACTGTTTTTT. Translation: CASSLGGTGEKLFF.

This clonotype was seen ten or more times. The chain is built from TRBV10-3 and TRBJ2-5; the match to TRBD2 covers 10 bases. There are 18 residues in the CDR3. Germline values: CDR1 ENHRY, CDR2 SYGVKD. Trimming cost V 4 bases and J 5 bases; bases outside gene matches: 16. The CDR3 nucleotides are TGTGCCATCAGTGGTACTAGCGGGAATGGTCTTGGGTTGGAGACCCAGTACTTC. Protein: CAISGTSGNGLGLETQYF.

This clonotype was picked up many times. This chain's CDR3 is CASSYASQTQYF. In nucleotides, the CDR3 is TGTGCCAGCAGTTACGCTTCCCAGACCCAGTACTTC. V gene TRBV12-3 or TRBV12-4 combines with J gene TRBJ2-5; D is unresolved. The CDR3 is made up of 12 amino acids. V dropped 4 bases and J dropped 6 bases, with 9 bases sitting between them.

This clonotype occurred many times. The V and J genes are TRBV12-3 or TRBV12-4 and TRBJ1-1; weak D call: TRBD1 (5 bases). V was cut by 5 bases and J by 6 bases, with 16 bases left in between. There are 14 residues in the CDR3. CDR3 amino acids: CASSRRQGLSEAFF. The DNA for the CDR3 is TGTGCCAGCAGTCGGAGGCAGGGACTCTCTGAAGCTTTCTTT.

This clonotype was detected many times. CDR3 sequence reads: CAWRSGGIYEQYF. Written as DNA, the CDR3 is TGTGCCTGGAGGTCAGGCGGGATTTACGAGCAGTACTTC. The V and J genes are TRBV30 and TRBJ2-7, with a tentative D call TRBD2 (6 bases). Germline V lookup: CDR1 GTSNPN, CDR2 SVGIG (reference sequence). With 3 bases removed from V and 4 bases from J, the gap between germline ends came to 13 bases. The length of the CDR3 is 13 residues.

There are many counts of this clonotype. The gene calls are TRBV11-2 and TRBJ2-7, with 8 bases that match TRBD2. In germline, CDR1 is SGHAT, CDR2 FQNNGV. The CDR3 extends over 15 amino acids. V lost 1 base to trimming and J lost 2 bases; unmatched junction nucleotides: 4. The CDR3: CASSLGVGRAYEQYF. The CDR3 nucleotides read TGTGCCAGCAGCTTAGGTGTCGGGAGGGCCTACGAGCAGTACTTC.

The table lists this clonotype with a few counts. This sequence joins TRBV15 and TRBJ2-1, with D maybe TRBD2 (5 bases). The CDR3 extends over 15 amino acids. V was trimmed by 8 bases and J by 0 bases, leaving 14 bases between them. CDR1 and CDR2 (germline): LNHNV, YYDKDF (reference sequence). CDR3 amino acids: CATEERHSSYNEQFF. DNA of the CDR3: TGTGCCACCGAAGAGCGGCACAGCTCCTACAATGAGCAGTTCTTC.

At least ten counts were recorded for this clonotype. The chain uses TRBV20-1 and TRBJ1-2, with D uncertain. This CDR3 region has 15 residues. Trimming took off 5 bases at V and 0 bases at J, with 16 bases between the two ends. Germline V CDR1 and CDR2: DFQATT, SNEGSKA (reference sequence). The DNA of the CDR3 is TGCAGTGCTTTTCCAGCGGCCGGGCCTAACTATGGCTACACCTTC. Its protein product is CSAFPAAGPNYGYTF.

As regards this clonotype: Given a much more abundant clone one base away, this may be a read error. As DNA, the CDR3 is TGTGCCAGCAGTGAAGTAGCGGGAGTGGGAGGGACCCAGTACTTC. Its protein product is CASSEVAGVGGTQYF. The chain recombines TRBV6-1 with TRBJ2-5, with 9 bases that match TRBD2. The CDR3 runs 15 residues. Germline V gives CDR1 MNHNS, CDR2 SASEGT. J gave up 7 bases and V 1 base, and 7 bases lay outside the gene matches.

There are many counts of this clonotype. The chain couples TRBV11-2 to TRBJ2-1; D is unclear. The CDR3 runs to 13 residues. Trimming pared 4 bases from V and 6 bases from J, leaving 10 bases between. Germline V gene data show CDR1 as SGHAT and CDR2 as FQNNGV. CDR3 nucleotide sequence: TGTGCCAGCAGCTCGGTAACTACCAATGAGCAGTTCTTC. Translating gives CASSSVTTNEQFF. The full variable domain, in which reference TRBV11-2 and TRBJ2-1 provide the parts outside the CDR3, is EAGVAQSPRYKIIEKRQSVAFWCNPISGHATLYWYQQILGQGPKLLIQFQNNGVVDDSQLPKDRFSAERLKGVDSTLKIQPAKLEDSAVYLCASSSVTTNEQFFGPGTRLTVL.

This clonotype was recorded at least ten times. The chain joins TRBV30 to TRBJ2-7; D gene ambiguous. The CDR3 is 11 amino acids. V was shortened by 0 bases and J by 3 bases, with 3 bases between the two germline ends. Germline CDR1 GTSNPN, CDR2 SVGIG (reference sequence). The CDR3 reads CAWSVNYEQYF. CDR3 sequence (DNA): TGTGCCTGGAGTGTCAACTACGAGCAGTACTTC. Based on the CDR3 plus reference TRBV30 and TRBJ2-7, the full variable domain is SQTIHQWPATLVQPVGSPLSLECTVEGTSNPNLYWYRQAAGRGLQLLFYSVGIGQISSEVPQNLSASRPQDRQFILSSKKLLLSDSGFYLCAWSVNYEQYFGPGTRLTVT.

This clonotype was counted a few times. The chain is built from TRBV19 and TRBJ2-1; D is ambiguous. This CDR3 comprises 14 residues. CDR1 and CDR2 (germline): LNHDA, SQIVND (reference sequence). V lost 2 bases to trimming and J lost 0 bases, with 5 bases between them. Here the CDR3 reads CASSISSSYNEQFF. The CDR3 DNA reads TGTGCCAGTAGTATATCAAGCTCCTACAATGAGCAGTTCTTC. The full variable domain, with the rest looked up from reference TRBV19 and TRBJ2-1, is DGGITQSPKYLFRKEGQNVTLSCEQNLNHDAMYWYRQDPGQGLRLIYYSQIVNDFQKGDIAEGYSVSREKKESFPLTVTSAQKNPTAFYLCASSISSSYNEQFFGPGTRLTVL.

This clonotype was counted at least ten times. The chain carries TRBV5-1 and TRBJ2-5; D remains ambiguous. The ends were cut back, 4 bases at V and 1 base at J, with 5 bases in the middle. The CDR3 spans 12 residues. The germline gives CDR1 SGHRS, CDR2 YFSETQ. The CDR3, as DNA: TGCGCCAGCAGCACGAGCCAAGAGACCCAGTACTTC. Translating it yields CASSTSQETQYF.

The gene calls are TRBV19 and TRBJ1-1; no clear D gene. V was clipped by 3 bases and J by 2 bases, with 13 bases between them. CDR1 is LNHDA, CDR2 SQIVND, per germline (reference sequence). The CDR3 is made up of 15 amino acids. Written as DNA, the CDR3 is TGTGCCAGTAGTATTGTGGCGGACTCTAACACTGAAGCTTTCTTT. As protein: CASSIVADSNTEAFF.

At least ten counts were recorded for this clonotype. The CDR3 bases are TGTGCCAGCAGTTTCTCCGGGACTAGCCCCTACAATGAGCAGTTCTTC. Amino acids: CASSFSGTSPYNEQFF. The gene calls are TRBV28 and TRBJ2-1, with 9 bases aligning to TRBD2. V gave up 3 bases and J gave up 2 bases; unmatched junction bases: 5. There are 16 residues in the CDR3. CDR1 MDHEN and CDR2 SYDVKM come from the germline V gene.

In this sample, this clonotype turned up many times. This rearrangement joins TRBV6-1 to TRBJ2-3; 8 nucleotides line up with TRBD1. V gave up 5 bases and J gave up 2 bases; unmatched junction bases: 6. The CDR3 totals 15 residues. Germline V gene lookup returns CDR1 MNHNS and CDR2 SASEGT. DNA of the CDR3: TGTGCCAGCAGTCGGACAGGGACCAACACAGATACGCAGTATTTT. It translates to CASSRTGTNTDTQYF.

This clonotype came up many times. CDR3 in DNA: TGCAGTGCTAGAAGGTTTAGCGGGAGTGCAGATACGCAGTATTTT. Protein: CSARRFSGSADTQYF. The chain links TRBV20-1 to TRBJ2-3; 9 bases are shared with TRBD2. Germline assignment: CDR1 DFQATT and CDR2 SNEGSKA (reference sequence). The CDR3 covers 15 residues. V shed 2 bases and J 4 bases; nucleotides not matched to a gene: 7.

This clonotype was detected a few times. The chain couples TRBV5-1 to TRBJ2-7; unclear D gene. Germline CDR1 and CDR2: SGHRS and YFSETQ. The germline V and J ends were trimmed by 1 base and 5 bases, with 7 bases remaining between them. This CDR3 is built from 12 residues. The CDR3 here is CASSLITDEQYF. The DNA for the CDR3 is TGCGCCAGCAGCTTGATAACGGACGAGCAGTACTTC.

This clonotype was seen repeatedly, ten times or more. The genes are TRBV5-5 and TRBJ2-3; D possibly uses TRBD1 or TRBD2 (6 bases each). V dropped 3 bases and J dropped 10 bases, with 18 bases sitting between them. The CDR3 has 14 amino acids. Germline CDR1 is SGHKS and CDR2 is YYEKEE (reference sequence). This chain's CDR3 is CASSSVSQGGPQYF. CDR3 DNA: TGTGCCAGCAGCTCGGTCTCACAGGGAGGTCCGCAGTATTTT.

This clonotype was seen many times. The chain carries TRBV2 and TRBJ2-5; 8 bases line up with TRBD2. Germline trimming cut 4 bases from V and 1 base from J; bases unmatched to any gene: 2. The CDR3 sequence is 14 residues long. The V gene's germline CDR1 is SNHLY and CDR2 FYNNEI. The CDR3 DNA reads TGTGCCAGCAGTGGGACTAGCACCCAAGAGACCCAGTACTTC. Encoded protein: CASSGTSTQETQYF.

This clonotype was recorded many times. The CDR3 sequence is CASSSQRQASSYNEQFF. CDR3 bases: TGTGCCAGCAGTTCCCAGCGGCAGGCCAGCTCCTACAATGAGCAGTTCTTC. J is TRBJ2-1 and V is TRBV27; possible D gene TRBD2, 5 bases. Looked up from germline, CDR1 is MNHEY and CDR2 is SMNVEV (reference sequence). V gave up 4 bases and J gave up 0 bases, with 16 bases separating them. The CDR3 runs 17 residues.

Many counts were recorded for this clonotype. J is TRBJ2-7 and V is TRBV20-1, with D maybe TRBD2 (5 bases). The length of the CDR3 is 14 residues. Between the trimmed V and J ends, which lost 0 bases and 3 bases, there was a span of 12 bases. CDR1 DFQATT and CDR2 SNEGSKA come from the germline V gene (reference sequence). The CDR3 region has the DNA TGCAGTGCTAGAGATCCTACGGGGAGCTACGAGCAGTACTTC. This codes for CSARDPTGSYEQYF.

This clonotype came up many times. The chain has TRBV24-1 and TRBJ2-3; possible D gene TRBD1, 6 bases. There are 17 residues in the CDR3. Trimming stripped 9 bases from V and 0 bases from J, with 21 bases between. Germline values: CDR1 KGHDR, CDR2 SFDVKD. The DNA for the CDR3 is TGTGCCACCCCGAGAGTACGCAGGGGACCCAGCACAGATACGCAGTATTTT. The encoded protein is CATPRVRRGPSTDTQYF.

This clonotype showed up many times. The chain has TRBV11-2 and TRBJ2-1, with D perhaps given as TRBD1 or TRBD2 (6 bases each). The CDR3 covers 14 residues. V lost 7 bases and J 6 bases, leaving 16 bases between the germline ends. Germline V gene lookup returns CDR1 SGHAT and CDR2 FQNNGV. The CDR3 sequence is CASKGGSRINEQFF. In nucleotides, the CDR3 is TGTGCCAGCAAAGGGGGGAGCCGGATCAATGAGCAGTTCTTC.

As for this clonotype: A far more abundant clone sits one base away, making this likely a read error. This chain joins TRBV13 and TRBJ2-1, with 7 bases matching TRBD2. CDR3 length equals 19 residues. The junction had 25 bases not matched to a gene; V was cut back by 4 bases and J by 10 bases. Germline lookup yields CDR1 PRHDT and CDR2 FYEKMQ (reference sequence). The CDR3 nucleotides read TGTGCCAGCAGCTCTAGTCCCCTTCTTAGCGCGGGGGACGACTACGAGCAGTTCTTC. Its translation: CASSSSPLLSAGDDYEQFF.

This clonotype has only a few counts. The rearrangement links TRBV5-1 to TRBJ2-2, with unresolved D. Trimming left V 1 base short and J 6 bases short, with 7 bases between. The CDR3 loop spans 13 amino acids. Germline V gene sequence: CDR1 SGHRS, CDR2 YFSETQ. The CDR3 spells CASSLPSPGELFF. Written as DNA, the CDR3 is TGCGCCAGCAGCTTGCCAAGCCCCGGGGAGCTGTTTTTT.

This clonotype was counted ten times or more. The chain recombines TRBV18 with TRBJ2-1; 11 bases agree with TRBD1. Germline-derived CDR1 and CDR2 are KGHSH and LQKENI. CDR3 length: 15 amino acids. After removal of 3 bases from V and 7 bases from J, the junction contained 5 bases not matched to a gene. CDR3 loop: CASSPRGQGVNEQFF. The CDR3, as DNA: TGTGCCAGCTCACCGAGGGGACAGGGGGTAAATGAGCAGTTCTTC.

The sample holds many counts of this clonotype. The chain's CDR3 is CASSPPEGRGYNEQFF. DNA for the CDR3: TGTGCCAGCAGCCCCCCAGAGGGCCGGGGATACAATGAGCAGTTCTTC. The rearrangement joins TRBV7-9 to TRBJ2-1; D may be TRBD2 (5 bases). Germline V gives CDR1 SEHNR, CDR2 FQNEAQ (reference sequence). CDR3 length: 16 residues. V lost 5 bases and J lost 4, with 18 bases in between.

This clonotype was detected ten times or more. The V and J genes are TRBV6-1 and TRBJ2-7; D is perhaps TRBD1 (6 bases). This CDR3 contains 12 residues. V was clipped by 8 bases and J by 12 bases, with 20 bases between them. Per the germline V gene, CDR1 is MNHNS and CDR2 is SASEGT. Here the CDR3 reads CASGMESQGLYF. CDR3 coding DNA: TGTGCCAGCGGCATGGAGTCACAGGGTTTGTACTTC.